The 15 T cell receptor beta chains reported below all come from one sample, sequenced in a study of cytomegalovirus exposure and HLA in healthy donors. Use of 60 Vbeta and 13 Jbeta primers characterized the PCR. Profiling relied on immunoSEQ multiplex PCR, and the TCRdb table lists in-frame clones only, not all of them. This table has approximately 100,000 clones, approximately 79% appearing once. Material: PBMCs. These receptors were obtained from a man aged 55 to 70 in good health and CMV-seronegative.

The chain has TRBV30 and TRBJ1-5, with a possible D match to TRBD1 (5 bases). Germline V gene lookup returns CDR1 GTSNPN and CDR2 SVGIG (reference sequence). The ends were cut back, 3 bases at V and 4 bases at J, with 16 bases in the middle. The CDR3 runs to 15 residues. CDR3 DNA sequence: TGTGCCTGGAGCCCCCGGGGGATAGTGAATCAGCCCCAGCATTTT. Protein product: CAWSPRGIVNQPQHF.

The sample holds one count of this clone. The V gene is TRBV10-3, the J gene TRBJ2-3; 10 bases are a match to TRBD2. This CDR3 has 13 amino acids. Per germline, CDR1 ENHRY and CDR2 SYGVKD. Trimming removed 9 bases from V and 3 bases from J; junction bases left unmatched: 3. CDR3 bases: TGTGCCATTAGCGGGGGGCCAACAGATACGCAGTATTTT. As protein: CAISGGPTDTQYF.

CDR3 nucleotides: TGTGCCAGCAGTTCGGGGTGGTCCGAGGCCCTCCACTTT. It translates to CASSSGWSEALHF. The chain has TRBV28 and TRBJ1-6; D is uncertain. This CDR3 spans 13 amino acids. V shed 4 bases and J shed 14 bases, with 15 bases lying between them. Germline V gene sequence: CDR1 MDHEN, CDR2 SYDVKM.

The chain uses TRBV19 and TRBJ1-5, with 8 bases aligning to TRBD1. CDR1 is LNHDA, CDR2 SQIVND, per germline (reference sequence). The ends lost 2 bases at V and 4 bases at J; junction bases unmatched: 13. CDR3 length: 18 residues. CDR3 sequence (DNA): TGTGCCAGTAGTATAAGTAGGTCGGGACAGGATTTAAATCAGCCCCAGCATTTT. Its protein is CASSISRSGQDLNQPQHF.

The chain couples TRBV15 to TRBJ2-1; 7 bases are a match to TRBD1. Per germline, CDR1 LNHNV and CDR2 YYDKDF (reference sequence). V lost 3 bases and J lost 6; bases outside the gene matches: 8. This CDR3 spans 15 amino acids. CDR3 DNA: TGTGCCACCAGCAGCCCCGGACAGGCCCCCAATGAGCAGTTCTTC. Its protein product is CATSSPGQAPNEQFF. The entire variable domain, with the rest obtained from reference TRBV15 and TRBJ2-1, is as follows: DAMVIQNPRYQVTQFGKPVTLSCSQTLNHNVMYWYQQKSSQAPKLLFHYYDKDFNNEADTPDNFQSRRPNTSFCFLDIRSPGLGDTAMYLCATSSPGQAPNEQFFGPGTRLTVL.

The chain joins TRBV6-1 to TRBJ2-5; possibly TRBD2 for D (6 bases). Germline assignment: CDR1 MNHNS and CDR2 SASEGT. V was trimmed by 6 bases and J by 7 bases, leaving 18 bases between them. The CDR3 length is 14 residues. The CDR3 DNA reads TGTGCCAGCAGAGGGGAGGAAGCGAGGGTGACCCAGTACTTC. This translates into CASRGEEARVTQYF.

The V and J genes are TRBV7-2 and TRBJ2-1; 8 nucleotides line up with TRBD1. CDR3 length: 15 amino acids. V lost 5 bases, J lost 5 bases, and 8 bases stayed unmatched. Germline loops: CDR1 SGHTA, CDR2 FQGNSA. In DNA form, the CDR3 reads TGTGCCAGCAGCCTACAGGGACAGGTCAACAATGAGCAGTTCTTC. As protein: CASSLQGQVNNEQFF.

The chain links TRBV5-1 to TRBJ2-1, with D possibly being TRBD2 (6 bases). Per germline, CDR1 SGHRS and CDR2 YFSETQ. The CDR3 contains 15 residues. Trimming pared 4 bases from V and 0 bases from J, leaving 11 bases between. As DNA, the CDR3 is TGCGCCAGCAGCCTGTCCGGGAGCTCCTACAATGAGCAGTTCTTC. Its protein is CASSLSGSSYNEQFF. Full variable domain (remainder filled in from reference TRBV5-1 and TRBJ2-1): KAGVTQTPRYLIKTRGQQVTLSCSPISGHRSVSWYQQTPGQGLQFLFEYFSETQRNKGNFPGRFSGRQFSNSRSEMNVSTLELGDSALYLCASSLSGSSYNEQFFGPGTRLTVL.

V gene TRBV6-5 combines with J gene TRBJ1-1, with D hard to call. V lost 5 bases, J lost 1 base, and 14 bases lay in between. The CDR3 sequence is 15 residues long. CDR1 and CDR2 from the germline V gene are MNHEY and SVGAGI. As DNA, the CDR3 is TGTGCCAGCAGTCAAGAACGCCGGAGGAACACTGAAGCTTTCTTT. This gives the protein CASSQERRRNTEAFF.

The V gene is TRBV18, the J gene TRBJ1-4; TRBD1 matches 8 bases. The CDR3 is 16 residues long. Germline V gene lookup returns CDR1 KGHSH and CDR2 LQKENI. V lost 5 bases and J lost 3; bases outside the gene matches: 8. The CDR3: CASSTRQGQPNEKLFF. CDR3 sequence (DNA): TGTGCCAGCTCAACCCGACAGGGGCAGCCTAATGAAAAACTGTTTTTT.

The chain employs TRBV19 and TRBJ1-2; no reliable D call. The CDR3 contains 11 residues. V gave up 3 bases and J gave up 9 bases, with 8 bases separating them. Germline-derived CDR1 and CDR2 are LNHDA and SQIVND (reference sequence). CDR3 sequence: CASSMGRSYTF. CDR3 bases: TGTGCCAGTAGTATGGGGAGAAGCTACACCTTC.

This clone has just a few counts. V gene TRBV7-2 combines with J gene TRBJ2-7; 10 bases line up with TRBD1. Germline CDR1 reads SGHTA; CDR2 reads FQGNSA. The V segment lost 5 bases and the J segment 5 bases; nucleotides outside the gene matches: 9. CDR3 size: 15 residues. The CDR3 nucleotides are TGTGCCAGCAGCACCAGACAGGGGGCTAGGGACGAGCAGTACTTC. Translation: CASSTRQGARDEQYF.

The chain combines TRBV6-5 with TRBJ1-6, with D maybe TRBD1 (5 bases). Per the germline V gene, CDR1 is MNHEY and CDR2 is SVGAGI. The CDR3 length is 15 residues. V was pared by 0 bases and J by 10 bases, with 13 bases between. The CDR3 reads CASSYSWQGDSPLHF. The CDR3 DNA is TGTGCCAGCAGTTACTCGTGGCAGGGTGACTCACCCCTCCACTTT.

The chain combines TRBV29-1 with TRBJ1-1, with D perhaps TRBD1 (5 bases). CDR1 and CDR2 (germline): SQVTM, ANQGSEA. V lost 6 bases and J lost 2, with 10 bases in between. The CDR3 loop spans 12 amino acids. The CDR3 sequence is CSVARTNTEAFF. CDR3 coding DNA: TGCAGCGTAGCGAGGACAAACACTGAAGCTTTCTTT.

The chain links TRBV6-9 to TRBJ2-5; D might be TRBD2 (6 bases). Deletions cut 4 bases from V and 1 base from J, with 19 bases between. Germline CDR1 and CDR2: MNHGY and SVAAGI. This CDR3 is built from 17 residues. CDR3 loop: CASSSTTGGGLQETQYF. DNA of the CDR3: TGTGCCAGCAGTTCGACGACCGGGGGAGGCCTCCAAGAGACCCAGTACTTC.